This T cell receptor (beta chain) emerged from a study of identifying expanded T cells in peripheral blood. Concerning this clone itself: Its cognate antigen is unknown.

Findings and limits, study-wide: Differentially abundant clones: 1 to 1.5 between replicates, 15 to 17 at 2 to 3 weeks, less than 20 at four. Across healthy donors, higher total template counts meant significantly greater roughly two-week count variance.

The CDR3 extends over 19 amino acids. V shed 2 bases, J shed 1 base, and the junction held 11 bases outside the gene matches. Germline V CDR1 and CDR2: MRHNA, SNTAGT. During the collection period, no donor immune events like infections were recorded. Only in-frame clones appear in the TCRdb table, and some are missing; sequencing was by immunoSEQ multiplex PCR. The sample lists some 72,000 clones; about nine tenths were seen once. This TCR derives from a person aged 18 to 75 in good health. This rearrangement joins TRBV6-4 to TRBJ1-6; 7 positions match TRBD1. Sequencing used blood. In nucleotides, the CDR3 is TGTGCCAGCAGTGACCCAGCTTCGACAGGGCGGTCCTATAATTCACCCCTCCACTTT. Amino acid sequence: CASSDPASTGRSYNSPLHF.